Below, 32 T cell receptor beta chains from the same sample are listed, as sequenced in a study of metastatic and nonmetastatic thyroid tumors. TCRdb ran MiXCR on the PCR reads. Here the sample spans roughly 20,000 clones, over 25% being singletons. All patients reached thyroid surgery having received no treatment beforehand. Sequencing was done on a sample of blood. The receptors stem from a female donor with papillary thyroid cancer or a benign thyroid nodule (not recorded which). Some clones in this sample may be carry-over from other donors' samples.

Notes on this clone: The germline gene is not matched at one end of the junction; a read error may be the cause. The chain recombines TRBV30 with TRBJ2-5; perhaps TRBD1 as D (6 bases). In germline, CDR1 is GTSNPN, CDR2 SVGIG (reference sequence). The CDR3 is 16 residues long. The CDR3 sequence: CAWTHRAFMYRETQYF. Here the CDR3 DNA reads TGTGCTTGGACGCACAGGGCGTTTATGTACCGAGAGACCCAGTACTTC.

This clone was counted ten times or more. The rearrangement uses TRBV4-2 and TRBJ2-3, with D maybe TRBD1 (5 bases). Trimming took 3 bases from V and 2 from J, leaving 18 bases between them. The germline gives CDR1 LGHNA, CDR2 YNFKEQ. This CDR3 region has 17 residues. In nucleotides, the CDR3 is TGTGCCAGCAGCCATATATTACAGGCGCCAGTCACAGATACGCAGTATTTT. This sequence encodes CASSHILQAPVTDTQYF.

This clone was recorded at least ten times. V gene TRBV4-3 combines with J gene TRBJ1-2, with TRBD1 matching over 8 bases. This CDR3 contains 20 residues. Germline loops: CDR1 LGHNA, CDR2 YSLEER. V lost 0 bases, J lost 8 bases, and 23 bases stayed unmatched. CDR3 sequence reads: CASSQDQLSRQGHTMKGYTF. The CDR3 DNA follows: TGCGCCAGCAGCCAAGACCAACTCAGTAGACAGGGGCACACTATGAAGGGCTACACCTTC.

The J gene is TRBJ1-2, the V gene TRBV5-1; D not certain. V was shortened by 2 bases and J by 1 base, with 6 bases between the two germline ends. The germline V gene has CDR1 SGHRS and CDR2 YFSETQ. This CDR3 has 13 amino acids. CDR3 in amino acids: CASSFTDNYGYTF. In DNA form, the CDR3 reads TGCGCCAGCAGCTTTACTGATAACTATGGCTACACCTTC.

The chain uses TRBV7-9 and TRBJ2-1, with TRBD2 identical over 7 bases. This CDR3 comprises 14 residues. Germline-derived CDR1 and CDR2 are SEHNR and FQNEAQ (reference sequence). Trimming took 6 bases from V and 6 from J; bases not matched to a gene: 8. The CDR3 loop reads CASSGLDRINEQFF. The CDR3 nucleotides read TGTGCCAGCAGTGGACTAGACCGCATCAATGAGCAGTTCTTC. Supplemented by reference TRBV7-9 and TRBJ2-1, the full variable domain reads DTGVSQNPRHKITKRGQNVTFRCDPISEHNRLYWYRQTLGQGPEFLTYFQNEAQLEKSRLLSDRFSAERPKGSFSTLEIQRTEQGDSAMYLCASSGLDRINEQFFGPGTRLTVL.

This clone appeared many times. Additional DNA sequences in this sample encode the identical CDR3. V is TRBV19 and J is TRBJ1-1; D remains unclear. The CDR3 contains 14 residues. The V gene lost 4 bases and the J gene lost 3 bases, with 12 bases spanning the gap. Germline V lookup: CDR1 LNHDA, CDR2 SQIVND (reference sequence). This CDR3 is CASSNRGRDTEAFF. As DNA, the CDR3 is TGTGCCAGTAGTAACCGAGGACGAGACACTGAAGCTTTCTTT.

The chain employs TRBV6-1 and TRBJ1-1; D is unresolved. Trimming removed 6 bases at V and 6 bases at J, with 11 bases between. Germline loops: CDR1 MNHNS, CDR2 SASEGT. The CDR3 loop spans 12 amino acids. The CDR3 region is CASSWDLAEAFF. CDR3 in DNA: TGTGCCAGCAGCTGGGATCTGGCTGAAGCTTTCTTT.

This clone has at least ten counts. The V and J genes are TRBV9 and TRBJ2-3; D is unclear. Germline CDR1 is SGDLS and CDR2 is YYNGEE. The V end was cut by 3 bases, the J end by 0 bases, with 17 bases between. This CDR3 contains 17 residues. Here the CDR3 DNA reads TGTGCCAGCAGCGCCGCCACCCGGCTCACTAGCACAGATACGCAGTATTTT. Translating gives CASSAATRLTSTDTQYF. The variable domain in full, with the rest retrieved from reference TRBV9 and TRBJ2-3, is DSGVTQTPKHLITATGQRVTLRCSPRSGDLSVYWYQQSLDQGLQFLIQYYNGEERAKGNILERFSAQQFPDLHSELNLSSLELGDSALYFCASSAATRLTSTDTQYFGPGTRLTVL.

This clone appeared many times. Since a much larger clone is just one base distant, this may be a read error. The V and J genes are TRBV9 and TRBJ1-6; D gene unclear. The CDR3 covers 13 residues. Trimming left V 3 bases short and J 10 bases short, with 11 bases between. CDR1 SGDLS and CDR2 YYNGEE come from the germline V gene. CDR3: CASSAPGESPLHF. CDR3 nucleotides: TGTGCCAGCAGCGCCCCCGGGGAGTCACCCCTCCACTTT.

By share of the sample, this clone is medium-sized (0.01 to 0.1%). The V and J genes are TRBV7-2 and TRBJ1-3; D not resolved. V was shortened by 1 base and J by 1 base, with 8 bases between the two germline ends. The CDR3 extends over 15 amino acids. Germline V gene lookup returns CDR1 SGHTA and CDR2 FQGNSA. The CDR3 sequence: CASSLGGYSGNTIYF. The CDR3 DNA is TGTGCCAGCAGCTTAGGGGGATATTCTGGAAACACCATATATTTT.

This clone has ten or more counts. The chain is built from TRBV6-1 and TRBJ1-2, with a weak D call TRBD1 (5 bases). CDR3 length: 14 residues. V lost 2 bases, J lost 7 bases, and 14 bases lay in between. The germline V gene has CDR1 MNHNS and CDR2 SASEGT. The CDR3 loop is CASSENWGPSGYTF. The CDR3 coding sequence is TGTGCCAGCAGTGAAAATTGGGGCCCCAGTGGCTACACCTTC.

This clone showed up many times. V and J are TRBV18 and TRBJ1-5, with 8 bases aligning to TRBD1. Looked up from germline, CDR1 is KGHSH and CDR2 is LQKENI. V shed 4 bases and J 9 bases; nucleotides not matched to a gene: 8. This CDR3 spans 14 amino acids. CDR3: CASSLDRAWSPQHF. CDR3 nucleotide sequence: TGTGCCAGCTCACTGGACAGGGCATGGTCGCCCCAGCATTTT.

This clone was observed at least ten times. The chain links TRBV7-6 to TRBJ1-1, with D maybe TRBD1 (5 bases). Germline CDR1 and CDR2: SGHVS and FNYEAQ. The CDR3 consists of 15 residues. Trimming took off 1 base at V and 4 bases at J, with 13 bases between the two ends. The CDR3 sequence is CASSLEHGAVTEAFF. The CDR3 DNA reads as TGTGCCAGCAGCTTAGAACACGGGGCCGTCACTGAAGCTTTCTTT.

This clone was picked up many times. The junction departs from germline at one end; a sequencing error may be responsible. The same CDR3 also results from other DNA sequences found in this sample. This chain connects TRBV2 to TRBJ1-2; D is unresolved. The CDR3 loop spans 12 amino acids. CDR1 and CDR2 from the germline V gene are SNHLY and FYNNEI. CDR3 region: CASKVRFYGYTF. CDR3 DNA: TGTGCCAGCAAAGTGAGGTTCTATGGCTACACCTTT.

In this sample, this clone turned up a few times. V usage is TRBV6-1 and J usage is TRBJ2-7; 7 nucleotides agree with TRBD2. CDR1 and CDR2 (germline): MNHNS, SASEGT. The V gene end was trimmed by 6 bases and the J gene end by 3 bases; junction bases not matched to a gene: 5. The CDR3 runs to 13 residues. The CDR3 coding sequence is TGTGCCAGCAGCGCGGGAGCTGTCTACGAGCAGTACTTC. Protein product: CASSAGAVYEQYF.

This clone has a count of ten or more. This chain connects TRBV5-8 to TRBJ2-6, with 7 bases identical to TRBD1. Germline V gene lookup returns CDR1 SGHTS and CDR2 YDEGEE. The length of the CDR3 is 17 residues. V dropped 0 bases and J dropped 0; count of bases not matched to a gene: 3. The CDR3 coding sequence is TGTGCCAGCAGCTTGGGGGGGACAGTCTCTGGGGCCAACGTCCTGACTTTC. Residues: CASSLGGTVSGANVLTF.

This chain links TRBV20-1 with TRBJ1-4; 11 bases map to TRBD1. The CDR3 runs 17 residues. Germline V gene sequence: CDR1 DFQATT, CDR2 SNEGSKA (reference sequence). Unmatched junction bases numbered 6, after V lost 1 base and J lost 2 bases. CDR3 loop: CSARGEGQGVTNEKLFF. The CDR3 DNA reads TGCAGTGCTAGAGGGGAGGGACAGGGGGTGACTAATGAAAAACTGTTTTTT.

This clone has a count of ten or more. Possible read error: a much larger clone is one base away. The sample has other DNA sequences that encode this CDR3 too. The rearrangement links TRBV2 to TRBJ2-2, with D unclear. Germline V CDR1 and CDR2: SNHLY, FYNNEI. The CDR3 is made up of 11 amino acids. CDR3 sequence (DNA): TGCGCCAGCAGTCCTCCCGGGGAGCTGTTTTTT. As protein: CASSPPGELFF.

This clone was observed many times. The chain is built from TRBV6-2 or TRBV6-3 and TRBJ1-5, with D unclear. From germline, CDR1 is MNHEY and CDR2 SVGEGT. CDR3 length: 13 amino acids. V was shortened by 2 bases and J by 3 bases, with 5 bases between the two germline ends. In nucleotides, the CDR3 is TGTGCCAGCAGTTACCGGGACAATCAGCCCCAGCATTTT. It codes for CASSYRDNQPQHF.

This chain connects TRBV19 to TRBJ1-1; D remains ambiguous. Germline-derived CDR1 and CDR2 are LNHDA and SQIVND (reference sequence). CDR3 length: 13 amino acids. The V and J ends lost 3 bases and 7 bases respectively, with 12 bases between them. The CDR3 sequence is CASSMKGYNEAFF. As DNA, the CDR3 is TGTGCCAGTAGTATGAAGGGATACAATGAAGCTTTCTTT.

This clone was observed at least ten times. The J gene is TRBJ2-1, the V gene TRBV20-1; tentatively, D is TRBD2 (5 bases). Germline CDR1 reads DFQATT; CDR2 reads SNEGSKA (reference sequence). V was clipped by 6 bases and J by 5 bases, with 23 bases between them. The CDR3 runs 16 residues. For the CDR3, the DNA is TGCAGTGCCCCCGAGCCTCGGGCTAGCTATAACAATGAGCAGTTCTTC. Residues: CSAPEPRASYNNEQFF.

The chain carries TRBV18 and TRBJ1-2; D is undetermined. V was clipped by 0 bases and J by 2 bases, with 10 bases between them. Germline assignment: CDR1 KGHSH and CDR2 LQKENI. This CDR3 contains 15 residues. For the CDR3, the DNA is TGTGCCAGCTCACCACCGGAAGCCAGCAACTATGGCTACACCTTC. Protein product: CASSPPEASNYGYTF.

The genes are TRBV19 and TRBJ1-5, with TRBD1 identical over 8 bases. This CDR3 is 17 amino acids long. CDR1 and CDR2 (germline): LNHDA, SQIVND (reference sequence). V lost 5 bases to trimming and J lost 4 bases; unmatched junction nucleotides: 13. The CDR3 sequence is CASSPGTGDIRNQPQHF. The CDR3 DNA reads TGTGCCAGTAGTCCCGGGACAGGCGATATAAGAAATCAGCCCCAGCATTTT.

The table lists this clone with a few counts. The chain carries TRBV9 and TRBJ2-5; TRBD2 matches 13 bases. The ends lost 0 bases at V and 9 bases at J; junction bases unmatched: 11. The CDR3 length is 17 residues. Germline CDR1 is SGDLS and CDR2 is YYNGEE. CDR3 in DNA: TGTGCCAGCAGCGTAGCCGGACTAGCGGGGGAGCAGGGGGCCCAGTACTTC. It encodes CASSVAGLAGEQGAQYF.

This clone was found many times. J is TRBJ2-2 and V is TRBV5-4; D not certain. CDR3 length: 14 residues. Trimming removed 4 bases from V and 5 bases from J, with 12 bases in between. From germline, CDR1 is SGHNT and CDR2 YYREEE (reference sequence). CDR3 sequence (DNA): TGTGCCAGCAGCGAGGCAGGCCTAACCGGGGAGCTGTTTTTT. This encodes CASSEAGLTGELFF.

This clone was seen only a few times. The chain recombines TRBV6-1 with TRBJ2-1; weak D call: TRBD1 (6 bases). V lost 2 bases to trimming and J lost 5 bases, with 19 bases between them. Germline CDR1 and CDR2: MNHNS and SASEGT. This CDR3 has 17 residues. Here the CDR3 reads CASSERGKGFIHNEQFF. The CDR3 DNA reads as TGTGCCAGCAGTGAAAGGGGGAAGGGTTTTATCCACAATGAGCAGTTCTTC.

This clone came up many times. The CDR3 bases are TGCGCCAGCAGTACCCTGGGGGGGAATGAAAAACTGTTTTTT. It is translated as CASSTLGGNEKLFF. V usage is TRBV5-1 and J usage is TRBJ1-4, with D possibly TRBD1 on 5 matching bases. Trimming left V 5 bases short and J 5 bases short, with 13 bases between. The germline CDR1 and CDR2 sequences are SGHRS and YFSETQ. CDR3 length equals 14 residues.

This clone is judged medium-sized. The chain combines TRBV7-8 with TRBJ1-1, with 10 bases fitting TRBD1. Germline CDR1 and CDR2: SGHVS and FQNEAQ. The CDR3 length is 17 residues. V gave up 5 bases and J gave up 3 bases; unmatched junction bases: 12. CDR3: CASSQQGTGQGDTEAFF. The CDR3 DNA follows: TGTGCCAGCAGCCAACAAGGGACCGGACAGGGGGACACTGAAGCTTTCTTT.

The gene calls are TRBV20-1 and TRBJ2-7, with no clear D. The CDR3 is made up of 14 amino acids. Deletions cut 0 bases from V and 3 bases from J, with 12 bases between. Germline assignment: CDR1 DFQATT and CDR2 SNEGSKA (reference sequence). The CDR3 sequence: CSARDLNRNYEQYF. In DNA form, the CDR3 reads TGCAGTGCTAGAGATCTAAACCGTAACTACGAGCAGTACTTC.

This clone was seen many times. V is TRBV20-1 and J is TRBJ1-1; a weak D match, TRBD1 (5 bases). The germline V gene has CDR1 DFQATT and CDR2 SNEGSKA (reference sequence). The CDR3 runs 13 residues. With 6 bases removed from V and 5 bases from J, the gap between germline ends came to 16 bases. The CDR3 here is CSAVGGEGTEAFF. The DNA for the CDR3 is TGCAGTGCCGTCGGGGGGGAAGGTACTGAAGCTTTCTTT.

In the case of this clone: Lacking the conserved final phenylalanine or tryptophan, this CDR3 likely reflects a read error. The rearrangement links TRBV5-1 to TRBJ2-5; D is undetermined. The CDR3 totals 13 residues. Looked up from germline, CDR1 is SGHRS and CDR2 is YFSETQ. V lost 2 bases and J 1 base, leaving 6 bases between the germline ends. Here the CDR3 reads CASSLQFQETQYC. The CDR3, as DNA: TGCGCCAGCAGCTTACAATTCCAAGAGACCCAGTACTGC.

This clone was detected many times. The chain has TRBV18 and TRBJ1-5; the D is unclear. Trimming shortened V by 5 bases and J by 5 bases, and 16 bases separated the two germline ends. The germline gives CDR1 KGHSH, CDR2 LQKENI. The length of the CDR3 is 15 residues. The CDR3 DNA is TGTGCCAGCTCAGAGTTTGGGCTGTCTTATCAGCCCCAGCATTTT. This codes for CASSEFGLSYQPQHF.